The following is a TCR beta chain sequence with its context. Trimming shortened V by 4 bases and J by 6 bases, and 14 bases separated the two germline ends. The V gene's germline CDR1 is SGHRS and CDR2 YFSETQ. The CDR3 totals 13 residues. Original processing methods: By means of reference gene primer amplification, nucleated cell counts were estimated. Only in-frame clones appear in the TCRdb table, and some are missing; sequencing was by immunoSEQ multiplex PCR. Clonal size and the V and J genes are those of that table, whereas D and trimming came from the DNA. This sample yields about 66,000 clones, of which approximately 86% are seen a single time; 6.6% belongs to the top ten. The data belong to a study of blood T cell repertoires in COVID-19. Across the whole study: T cells, B-cell-depleted T cells, or PBMCs provided the cDNA or gDNA that served as material.

Sequencing was done on a sample of peripheral blood. The source of this sequence is a man in his sixties with acute or convalescent COVID-19. The chain recombines TRBV5-1 with TRBJ2-7; TRBD1 might be the D (6 bases). The CDR3 here is CASSQTTRGEQYF. CDR3 sequence (DNA): TGCGCCAGCAGCCAAACCACCAGGGGCGAGCAGTACTTC.